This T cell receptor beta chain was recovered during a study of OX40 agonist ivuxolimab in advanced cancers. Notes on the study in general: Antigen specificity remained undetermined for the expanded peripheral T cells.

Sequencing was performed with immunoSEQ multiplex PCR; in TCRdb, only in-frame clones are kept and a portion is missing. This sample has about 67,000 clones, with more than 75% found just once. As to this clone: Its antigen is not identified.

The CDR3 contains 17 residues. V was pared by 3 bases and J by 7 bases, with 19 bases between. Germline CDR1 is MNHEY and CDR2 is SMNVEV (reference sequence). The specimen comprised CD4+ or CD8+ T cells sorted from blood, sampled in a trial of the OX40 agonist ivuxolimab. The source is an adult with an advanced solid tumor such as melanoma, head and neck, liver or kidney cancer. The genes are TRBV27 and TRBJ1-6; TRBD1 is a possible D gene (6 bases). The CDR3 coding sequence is TGTGCCAGCAGTTTGGGACTAGAGGGGACAACCAATTCACCCCTCCACTTT. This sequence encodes CASSLGLEGTTNSPLHF.